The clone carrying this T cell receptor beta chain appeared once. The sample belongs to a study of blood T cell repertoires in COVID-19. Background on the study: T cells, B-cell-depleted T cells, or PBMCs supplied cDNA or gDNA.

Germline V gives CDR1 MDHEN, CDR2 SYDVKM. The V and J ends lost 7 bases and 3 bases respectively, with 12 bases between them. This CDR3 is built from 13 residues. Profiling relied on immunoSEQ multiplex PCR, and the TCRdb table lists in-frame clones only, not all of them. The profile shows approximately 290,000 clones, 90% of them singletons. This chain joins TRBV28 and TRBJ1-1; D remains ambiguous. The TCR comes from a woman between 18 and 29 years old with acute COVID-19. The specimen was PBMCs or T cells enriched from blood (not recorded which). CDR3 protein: CASKADLDTEAFF. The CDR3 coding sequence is TGTGCCAGCAAAGCGGATTTGGACACTGAAGCTTTCTTT.